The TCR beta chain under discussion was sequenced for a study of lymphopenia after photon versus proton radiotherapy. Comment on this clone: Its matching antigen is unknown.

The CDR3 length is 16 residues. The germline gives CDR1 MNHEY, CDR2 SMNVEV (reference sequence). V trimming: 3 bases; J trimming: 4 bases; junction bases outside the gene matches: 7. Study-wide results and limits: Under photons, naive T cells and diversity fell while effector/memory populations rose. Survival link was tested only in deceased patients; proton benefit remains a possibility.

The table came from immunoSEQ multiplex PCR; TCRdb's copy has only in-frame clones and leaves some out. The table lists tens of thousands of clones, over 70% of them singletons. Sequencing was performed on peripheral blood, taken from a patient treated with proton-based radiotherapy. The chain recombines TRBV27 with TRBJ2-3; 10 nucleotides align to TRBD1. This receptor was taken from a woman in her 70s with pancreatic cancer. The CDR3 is CASSFGYGQGADTQYF. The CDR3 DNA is TGTGCCAGCAGTTTCGGCTACGGACAGGGGGCAGATACGCAGTATTTT.